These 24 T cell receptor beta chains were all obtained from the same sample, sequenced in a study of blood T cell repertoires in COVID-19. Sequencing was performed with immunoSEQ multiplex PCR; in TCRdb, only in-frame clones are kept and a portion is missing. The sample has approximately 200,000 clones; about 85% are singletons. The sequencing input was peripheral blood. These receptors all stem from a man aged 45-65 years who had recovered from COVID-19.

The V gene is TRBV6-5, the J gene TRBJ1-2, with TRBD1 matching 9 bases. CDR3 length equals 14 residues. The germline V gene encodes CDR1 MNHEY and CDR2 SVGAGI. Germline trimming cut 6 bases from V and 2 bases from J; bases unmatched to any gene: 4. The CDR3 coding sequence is TGTGCCAGCAGAACCGGGACAGGGAACTATGGCTACACCTTC. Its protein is CASRTGTGNYGYTF.

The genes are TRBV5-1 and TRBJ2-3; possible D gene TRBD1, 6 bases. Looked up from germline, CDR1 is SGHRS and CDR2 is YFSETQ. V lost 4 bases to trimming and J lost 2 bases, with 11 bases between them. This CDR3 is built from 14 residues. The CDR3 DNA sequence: TGCGCCAGCAGCAAGACAGGTAACACAGATACGCAGTATTTT. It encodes CASSKTGNTDTQYF.

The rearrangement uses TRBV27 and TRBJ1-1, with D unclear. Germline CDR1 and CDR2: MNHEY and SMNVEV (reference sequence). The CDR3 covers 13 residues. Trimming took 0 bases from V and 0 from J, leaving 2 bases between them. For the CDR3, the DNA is TGTGCCAGCAGTTTATCCATGAACACTGAAGCTTTCTTT. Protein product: CASSLSMNTEAFF.

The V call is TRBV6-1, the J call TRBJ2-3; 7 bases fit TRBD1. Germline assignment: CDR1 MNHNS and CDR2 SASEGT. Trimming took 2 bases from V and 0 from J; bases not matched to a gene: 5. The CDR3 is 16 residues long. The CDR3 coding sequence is TGTGCCAGCAGTGAACGGTACAGGGGAAGCACAGATACGCAGTATTTT. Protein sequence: CASSERYRGSTDTQYF.

CDR3 protein: CASSPGTGSYNEQFF. DNA for the CDR3: TGTGCCAGCAGTCCCGGGACAGGCTCCTACAATGAGCAGTTCTTC. The gene calls are TRBV28 and TRBJ2-1, with 8 bases identical to TRBD1. From germline, CDR1 is MDHEN and CDR2 SYDVKM. Trimming at V came to 5 bases and at J to 0 bases, leaving 3 bases not matched to a gene. There are 15 residues in the CDR3.

CDR3 region: CAISGGAGGGNEQFF. The CDR3 bases are TGTGCCATCAGTGGCGGGGCGGGAGGGGGTAATGAGCAGTTCTTC. The gene calls are TRBV10-3 and TRBJ2-1; 9 bases are a match to TRBD2. Germline V gives CDR1 ENHRY, CDR2 SYGVKD. V dropped 4 bases and J dropped 7; count of bases not matched to a gene: 8. CDR3 length equals 15 residues.

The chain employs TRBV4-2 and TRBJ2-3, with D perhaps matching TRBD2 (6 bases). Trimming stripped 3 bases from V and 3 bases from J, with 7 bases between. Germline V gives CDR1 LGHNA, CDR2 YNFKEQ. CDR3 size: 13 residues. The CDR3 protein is CASSQRETDTQYF. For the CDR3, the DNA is TGTGCCAGCAGCCAGCGGGAAACAGATACGCAGTATTTT.

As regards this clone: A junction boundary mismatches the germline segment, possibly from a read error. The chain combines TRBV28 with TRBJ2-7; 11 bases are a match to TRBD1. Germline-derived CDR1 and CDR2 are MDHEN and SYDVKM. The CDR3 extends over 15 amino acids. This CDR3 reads CAGRGTGGGRYEQYF. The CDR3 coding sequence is TGTGCCGGCAGGGGGACAGGGGGTGGTAGATACGAGCAGTACTTC.

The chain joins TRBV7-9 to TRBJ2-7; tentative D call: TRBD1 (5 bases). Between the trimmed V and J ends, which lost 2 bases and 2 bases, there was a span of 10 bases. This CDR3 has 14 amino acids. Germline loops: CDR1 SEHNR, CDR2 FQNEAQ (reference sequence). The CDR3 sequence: CASSLTHRPYEQYF. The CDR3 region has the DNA TGTGCCAGCAGCTTAACTCACAGGCCCTACGAGCAGTACTTC.

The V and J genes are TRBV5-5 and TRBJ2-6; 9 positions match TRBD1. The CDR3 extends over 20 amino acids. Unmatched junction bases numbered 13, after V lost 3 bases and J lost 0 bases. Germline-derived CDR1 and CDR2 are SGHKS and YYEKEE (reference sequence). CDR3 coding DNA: TGTGCCAGCAGCTCCCCCCCGGGGACAGGGTATTACTCTGGGGCCAACGTCCTGACTTTC. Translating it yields CASSSPPGTGYYSGANVLTF.

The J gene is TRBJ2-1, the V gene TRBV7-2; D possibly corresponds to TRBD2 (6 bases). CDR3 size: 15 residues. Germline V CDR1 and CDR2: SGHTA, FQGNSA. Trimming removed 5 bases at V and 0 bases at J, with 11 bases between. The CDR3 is CASSPRGSSYNEQFF. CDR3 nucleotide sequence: TGTGCCAGCAGCCCCCGGGGGAGCTCCTACAATGAGCAGTTCTTC.

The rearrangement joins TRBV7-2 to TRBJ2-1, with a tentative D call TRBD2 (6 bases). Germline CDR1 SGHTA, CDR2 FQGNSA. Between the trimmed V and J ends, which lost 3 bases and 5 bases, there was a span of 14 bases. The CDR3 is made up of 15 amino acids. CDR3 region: CASSFGGSLNNEQFF. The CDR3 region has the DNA TGTGCCAGCAGCTTTGGGGGGAGTTTAAACAATGAGCAGTTCTTC. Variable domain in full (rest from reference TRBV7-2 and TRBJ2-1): GAGVSQSPSNKVTEKGKDVELRCDPISGHTALYWYRQSLGQGLEFLIYFQGNSAPDKSGLPSDRFSAERTGGSVSTLTIQRTQQEDSAVYLCASSFGGSLNNEQFFGPGTRLTVL.

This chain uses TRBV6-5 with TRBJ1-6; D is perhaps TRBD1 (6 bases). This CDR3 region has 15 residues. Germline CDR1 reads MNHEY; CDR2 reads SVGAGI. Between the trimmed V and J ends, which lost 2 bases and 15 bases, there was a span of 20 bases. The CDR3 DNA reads TGTGCCAGCAGTTACCGATCGACGACAGGCTCTCTCCTCCACTTT. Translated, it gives CASSYRSTTGSLLHF.

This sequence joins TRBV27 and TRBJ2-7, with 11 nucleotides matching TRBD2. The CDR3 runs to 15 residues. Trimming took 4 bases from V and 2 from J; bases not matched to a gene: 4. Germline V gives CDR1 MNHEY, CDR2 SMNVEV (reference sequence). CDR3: CASSYGTSGTYEQYF. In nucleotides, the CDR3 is TGTGCCAGCAGTTACGGGACTAGCGGAACCTACGAGCAGTACTTC.

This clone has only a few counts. The CDR3 is CASSPRTGYKQYF. DNA for the CDR3: TGTGCCAGCAGTCCTAGAACAGGGTACAAGCAGTACTTC. V is TRBV6-5 and J is TRBJ2-7; D perhaps matches TRBD1 (6 bases). With 5 bases removed from V and 8 bases from J, the gap between germline ends came to 16 bases. The CDR3 is 13 residues long. Germline CDR1 and CDR2: MNHEY and SVGAGI.

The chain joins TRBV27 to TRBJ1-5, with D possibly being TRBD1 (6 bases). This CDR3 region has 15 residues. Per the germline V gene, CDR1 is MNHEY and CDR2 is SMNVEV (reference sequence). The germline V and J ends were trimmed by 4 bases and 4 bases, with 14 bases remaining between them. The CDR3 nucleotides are TGTGCCAGCAGTTCCTCAGGGGCGGGTAATCAGCCCCAGCATTTT. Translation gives CASSSSGAGNQPQHF.

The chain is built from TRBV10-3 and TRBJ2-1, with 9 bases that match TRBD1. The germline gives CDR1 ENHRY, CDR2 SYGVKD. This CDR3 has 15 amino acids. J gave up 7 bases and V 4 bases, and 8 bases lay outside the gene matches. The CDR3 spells CAISGAGTGINEQFF. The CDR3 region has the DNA TGTGCCATCAGTGGTGCCGGGACAGGGATTAATGAGCAGTTCTTC.

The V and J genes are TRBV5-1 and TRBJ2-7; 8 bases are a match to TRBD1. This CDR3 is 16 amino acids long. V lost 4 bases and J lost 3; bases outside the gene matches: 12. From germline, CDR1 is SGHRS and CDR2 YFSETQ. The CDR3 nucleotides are TGCGCCAGCAGCCTAAAGATGGGACAGGTTGACTACGAGCAGTACTTC. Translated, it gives CASSLKMGQVDYEQYF.

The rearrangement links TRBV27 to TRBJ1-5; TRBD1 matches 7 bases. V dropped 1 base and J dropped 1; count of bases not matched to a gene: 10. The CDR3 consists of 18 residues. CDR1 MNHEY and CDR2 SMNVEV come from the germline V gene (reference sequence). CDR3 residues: CASSLFFQGVTSNQPQHF. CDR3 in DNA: TGTGCCAGCAGTTTATTTTTTCAGGGGGTTACAAGCAATCAGCCCCAGCATTTT.

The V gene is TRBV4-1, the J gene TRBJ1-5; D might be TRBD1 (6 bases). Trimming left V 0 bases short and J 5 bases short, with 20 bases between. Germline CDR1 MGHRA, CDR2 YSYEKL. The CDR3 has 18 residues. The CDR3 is CASSQDPLGGKGDQPQHF. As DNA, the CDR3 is TGCGCCAGCAGCCAAGATCCATTGGGGGGGAAGGGGGATCAGCCCCAGCATTTT.

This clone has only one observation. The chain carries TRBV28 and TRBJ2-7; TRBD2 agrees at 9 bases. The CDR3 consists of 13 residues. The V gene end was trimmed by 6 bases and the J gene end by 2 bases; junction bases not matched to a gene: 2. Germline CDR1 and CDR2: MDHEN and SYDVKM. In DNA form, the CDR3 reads TGTGCCAGCAGGCTAGCGGGACCCTACGAGCAGTACTTC. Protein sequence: CASRLAGPYEQYF. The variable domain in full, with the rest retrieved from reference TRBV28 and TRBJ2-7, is DVKVTQSSRYLVKRTGEKVFLECVQDMDHENMFWYRQDPGLGLRLIYFSYDVKMKEKGDIPEGYSVSREKKERFSLILESASTNQTSMYLCASRLAGPYEQYFGPGTRLTVT.

The chain's CDR3 is CASSRGLAGKLGEQYF. The CDR3 nucleotides read TGTGCCAGCAGCAGGGGACTAGCGGGAAAACTGGGCGAGCAGTACTTC. The V and J genes are TRBV13 and TRBJ2-7; 13 bases are a match to TRBD2. Germline lookup yields CDR1 PRHDT and CDR2 FYEKMQ (reference sequence). V lost 5 bases, J lost 6 bases, and 10 bases stayed unmatched. The CDR3 loop spans 16 amino acids.

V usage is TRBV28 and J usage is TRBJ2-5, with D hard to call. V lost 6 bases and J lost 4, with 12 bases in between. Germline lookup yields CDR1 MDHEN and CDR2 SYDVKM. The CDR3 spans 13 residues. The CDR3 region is CASSRLVTETQYF. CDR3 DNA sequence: TGTGCCAGCAGCCGTCTAGTAACAGAGACCCAGTACTTC.

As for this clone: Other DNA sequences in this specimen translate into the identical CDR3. The CDR3, as DNA: TGCGCCAGCAGCCTGCCCTCAACAGCGGCACACAATGAGCAGTTCTTC. Translating it yields CASSLPSTAAHNEQFF. This chain uses TRBV5-1 with TRBJ2-1; D might be TRBD2 (5 bases). CDR1 is SGHRS, CDR2 YFSETQ, per germline. The CDR3 covers 16 residues. The V and J ends lost 4 bases and 5 bases respectively, with 19 bases between them.